This record looks at one T cell receptor beta chain sequence and its context. It lacks a known antigen. Nothing much larger sits one base from this clone, and base qualities are not available. The CDR3 goes from the cysteine to the phenylalanine over 17 residues. The read is trimmed to its CDR3 DNA, 51 bases read in frame from base 1. For CDR1 and CDR2, the germline V gene (reference sequence) lists LNHDA and SQIVND. Clipping removes 1 base from V and 2 bases from J, with 5 as the unmatched junction base count. The time point label on this specimen signifies: baseline before first vaccination. Vaccinee samples were obtained from the UK trials COV001 and COV002, which included a single-blind randomized controlled phase 2/3 trial of AZD1222 (ChAdOx1 nCoV-19) in healthy adults. For TCRbeta chain sequencing, PBMC samples from trial participants were taken at day 0 and at day 28 after the second dose. The data stem from a study of T cell responses to AZD1222 COVID-19 vaccine (dated by TCRdb to the early 2020s). Study-wide context: Because spike-specific TCR depth and breadth did not differ between the two schedules, AZD1222 recipients who got a second dose at roughly 4 weeks were pooled with those who got a second dose at roughly 12 weeks. Trial participants were enrolled by age into 18-55, 56-69 and 70-plus year subgroups, with about 150, 27 and 61 TCR-sequenced participants respectively. TCR sequencing was performed for roughly 250 trial participants, of whom about 200 were given two doses of AZD1222 and approximately 25 were given two doses of MenACWY control vaccine.

The paper as a whole reports these results and caveats: In the small 56-69-year group, the increase in depth fell short of significance, most likely because of low power. CD4 TCRs associated with the vaccine covered the entire spike protein, and the dominant responses were in regions 160-218 and 743-854. Epitopes outside the regions mutated in the B.1.351 and B.1.1.7 variants were reportedly recognized by nearly half of the unique spike-specific TCRs. Conclusions about previously exposed vaccinees are limited because only six or seven AZD1222 recipients were SARS-CoV-2 seropositive at baseline. Because no samples from the day 14 peak response were available, repertoires could be characterized only after the peak T cell response. A significant rise in spike-specific TCR breadth and depth was observed after two AZD1222 doses relative to day 0 and relative to MenACWY recipients. Participants were mostly white British, with more females than males. The authors suggested clonal diversity may have been underestimated.

The CDR3 regions of human TCRbeta chains were subjected to immunosequencing. The published analysis was carried out like this. Repertoire TCRs were matched against a reference library of SARS-CoV-2-specific TCRs generated with the MIRA antigen-specificity platform. Breadth was defined as the fraction of unique TCRs that were SARS-CoV-2-associated, and depth was defined as the fraction of total T cells that were SARS-CoV-2-associated. Using the MIRA data, each spike-specific TCR was assigned both to the spike region to which the TCR was reactive and to a CD4 or CD8 class. Log10-transformed breadth and depth values were compared by one-way ANOVA with Sidak's multiple comparisons tests. The table was pulled from immuneACCESS by TCRdb, which kept in-frame rearrangements only. Such tables lose some clones; where checked, under half of the loss comes from unresolved V genes, and the rest has no known cause. That table furnishes V, J and clone size, whereas the DNA furnished D and trimming. This sample holds roughly 150,000 clones; just over 90% were observed only once. The leading ten clones occupy approximately 5.3% of the sample.

The clonotype originates from an adult in good health. The sequenced sample was peripheral blood, obtained on day 0 of AZD1222 vaccination. The rearrangement joined TRBV19 to TRBJ2-7, with TRBD2 matching 13 junction bases. The encoded CDR3 is CASSIALGTSGTYEQYF. The DNA sequence follows: TGTGCCAGTAGTATAGCCTTGGGGACTAGCGGGACCTACGAGCAGTACTTC.